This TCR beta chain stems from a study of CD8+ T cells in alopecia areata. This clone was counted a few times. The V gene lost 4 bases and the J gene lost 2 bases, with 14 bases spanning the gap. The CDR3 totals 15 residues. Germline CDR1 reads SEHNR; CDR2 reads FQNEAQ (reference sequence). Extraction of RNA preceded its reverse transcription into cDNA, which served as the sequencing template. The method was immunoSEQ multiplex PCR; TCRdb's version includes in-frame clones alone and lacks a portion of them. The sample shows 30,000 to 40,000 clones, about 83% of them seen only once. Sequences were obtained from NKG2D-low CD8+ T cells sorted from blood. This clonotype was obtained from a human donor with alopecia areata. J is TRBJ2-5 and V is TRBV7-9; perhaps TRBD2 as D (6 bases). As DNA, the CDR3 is TGTGCCAGCAGCTCTTATATACGGGGGCAAGAGACCCAGTACTTC. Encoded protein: CASSSYIRGQETQYF.